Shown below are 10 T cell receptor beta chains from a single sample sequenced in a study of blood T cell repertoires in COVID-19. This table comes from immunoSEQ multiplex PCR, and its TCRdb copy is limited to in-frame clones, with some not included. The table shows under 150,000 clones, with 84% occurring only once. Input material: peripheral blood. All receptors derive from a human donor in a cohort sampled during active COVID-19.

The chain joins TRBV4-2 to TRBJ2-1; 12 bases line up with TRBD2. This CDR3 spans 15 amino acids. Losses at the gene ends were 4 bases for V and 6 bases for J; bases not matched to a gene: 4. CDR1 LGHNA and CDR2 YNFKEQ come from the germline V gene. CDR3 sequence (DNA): TGTGCCAGCAGCCCTAGCGGGGGGGCGCTCAATGAGCAGTTCTTC. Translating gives CASSPSGGALNEQFF.

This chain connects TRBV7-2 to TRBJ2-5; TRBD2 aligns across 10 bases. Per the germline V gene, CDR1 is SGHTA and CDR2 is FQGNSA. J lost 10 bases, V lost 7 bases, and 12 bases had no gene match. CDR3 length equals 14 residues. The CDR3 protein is CASNRLAGARGQYF. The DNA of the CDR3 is TGTGCCAGCAACAGGCTAGCGGGGGCCCGGGGCCAGTACTTC.

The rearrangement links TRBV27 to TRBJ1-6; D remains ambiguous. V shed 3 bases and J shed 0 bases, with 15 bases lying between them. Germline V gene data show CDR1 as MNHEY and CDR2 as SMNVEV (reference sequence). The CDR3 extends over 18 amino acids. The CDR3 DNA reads TGTGCCAGCAGTTTCCGACCCCCCGCGGGCTCCTATAATTCACCCCTCCACTTT. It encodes CASSFRPPAGSYNSPLHF.

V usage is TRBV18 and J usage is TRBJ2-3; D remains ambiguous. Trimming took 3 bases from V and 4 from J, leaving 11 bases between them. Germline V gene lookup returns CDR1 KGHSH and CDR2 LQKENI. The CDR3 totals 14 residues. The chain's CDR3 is CASSPRSGADTQYF. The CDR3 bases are TGTGCCAGCTCACCGAGGTCCGGCGCAGATACGCAGTATTTT.

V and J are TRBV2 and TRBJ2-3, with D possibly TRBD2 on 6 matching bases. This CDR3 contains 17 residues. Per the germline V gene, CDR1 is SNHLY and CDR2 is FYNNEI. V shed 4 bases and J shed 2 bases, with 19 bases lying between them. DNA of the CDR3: TGTGCCAGCAGTGCGAGGGCGGGATTGGTATCCACAGATACGCAGTATTTT. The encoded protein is CASSARAGLVSTDTQYF.

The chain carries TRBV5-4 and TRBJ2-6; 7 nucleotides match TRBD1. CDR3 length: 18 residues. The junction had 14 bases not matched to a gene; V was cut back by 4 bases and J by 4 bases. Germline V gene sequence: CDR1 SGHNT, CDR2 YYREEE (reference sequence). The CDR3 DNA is TGTGCCAGCAGCCAGGGACAGTTACTAACGGGAGGGGCCAACGTCCTGACTTTC. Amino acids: CASSQGQLLTGGANVLTF.

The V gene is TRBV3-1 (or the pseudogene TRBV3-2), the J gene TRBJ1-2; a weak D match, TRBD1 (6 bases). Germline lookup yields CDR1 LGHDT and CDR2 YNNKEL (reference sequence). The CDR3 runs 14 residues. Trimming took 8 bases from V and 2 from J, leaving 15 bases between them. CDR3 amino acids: CASGVWQGNYGYTF. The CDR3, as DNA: TGTGCCAGCGGGGTATGGCAGGGGAACTATGGCTACACCTTC.

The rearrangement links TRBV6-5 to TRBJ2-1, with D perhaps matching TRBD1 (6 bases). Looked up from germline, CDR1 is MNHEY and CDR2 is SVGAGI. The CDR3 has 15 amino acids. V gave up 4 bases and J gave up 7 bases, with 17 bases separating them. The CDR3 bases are TGTGCCAGCAGTTTAGTGGGGGCGAAACAAAATGAGCAGTTCTTC. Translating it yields CASSLVGAKQNEQFF.

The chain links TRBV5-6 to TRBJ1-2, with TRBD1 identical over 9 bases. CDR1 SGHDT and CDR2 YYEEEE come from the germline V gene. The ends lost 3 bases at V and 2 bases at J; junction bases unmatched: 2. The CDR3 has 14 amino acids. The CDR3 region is CASSSQGANYGYTF. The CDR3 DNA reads TGTGCCAGCAGCTCACAGGGGGCAAACTATGGCTACACCTTC.

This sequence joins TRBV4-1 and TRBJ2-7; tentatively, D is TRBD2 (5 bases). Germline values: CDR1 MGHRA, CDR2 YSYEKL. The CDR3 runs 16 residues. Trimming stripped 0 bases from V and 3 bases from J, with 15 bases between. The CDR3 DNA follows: TGCGCCAGCAGCCAAGATCGAGGGTGGAGCGACTACGAGCAGTACTTC. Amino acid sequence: CASSQDRGWSDYEQYF.